A selection of T cell receptor beta chains follows, all from one sample in a study of cytomegalovirus exposure and HLA in healthy donors. Repertoires were generated with immunoSEQ multiplex PCR, while TCRdb's copy carries only in-frame clones and drops some. The repertoire holds roughly 68,000 clones, with around 80% as singletons. Input material: PBMCs. Source of these receptors: a woman aged 25-40 years in good health and CMV-seropositive. Both conserved end residues are part of each CDR3. D genes are given only for firm matches. Expanded clones get a size class; other rows say once, few or many, or leave the size out.

>TRBJ1-1|NA|few|TRBV6-5
TGTGCCAGCAGGCGACAAGGAATGAACACTGAAGCTTTCTTT
CASRRQGMNTEAFF
>TRBJ1-4|NA|NA|TRBV11-1
TGTGCCAGCAGCCAGACAGAATCTAATGAAAAACTGTTTTTT
CASSQTESNEKLFF
>TRBJ2-7|TRBD1|NA|TRBV7-2
TGTGCCAGCAGCCCAGTCCCCAGGGGGCGAAACGAGCAGTACTTC
CASSPVPRGRNEQYF
>TRBJ2-5|TRBD2|NA|TRBV29-1
TGCAGCGTTGAACTAGCGGGAGTTGAGACCCAGTACTTC
CSVELAGVETQYF
>TRBJ2-1|TRBD2|NA|TRBV28
TGTGCCAGCAGCCTACTAGCGGGAAACAATGAGCAGTTCTTC
CASSLLAGNNEQFF
>TRBJ2-5|NA|NA|TRBV6-5
TGTGCCAGCAGTTATGGACCTCTCGGGAAGACCCAGTACTTC
CASSYGPLGKTQYF
>TRBJ2-5|TRBD1|NA|TRBV30
TGTGCCTGGAGTGTACAACAGGGGGAGACCCAGTACTTC
CAWSVQQGETQYF
>TRBJ2-5|NA|NA|TRBV19
TGTGCCAGTAGTATGTCTGGGGGCCGGTTTGGGACCCAGTACTTC
CASSMSGGRFGTQYF
>TRBJ2-7|TRBD1|once|TRBV7-3
TGTGCCAGCAGCCCCCCGGACAGGGGAGGCCCCTACGAGCAGTACTTC
CASSPPDRGGPYEQYF
>TRBJ2-3|NA|NA|TRBV4-3
TGCGCCAGCAGCCAACAGAGCACAGATACGCAGTATTTT
CASSQQSTDTQYF
>TRBJ1-2|NA|NA|TRBV15
TGTGCCACCAGCATCTGGGGGGGAGGAGGCTACACCTTC
CATSIWGGGGYTF
>TRBJ2-1|TRBD2|NA|TRBV5-6
TGTGCCAGCACCGCTTGGGTCCCTAGCGGGACCAATGAGCAGTTCTTC
CASTAWVPSGTNEQFF
>TRBJ1-5|TRBD1|many|TRBV2
TGTGCCAGCAGTATGAATCGGGACAGGGTAAACAATCAGCCCCAGCATTTT
CASSMNRDRVNNQPQHF
>TRBJ2-1|TRBD2|NA|TRBV11-2
TGTGCCAGCAGCTTTTTCGCCAGACTAGCGGGAGGCCCTCACAATGAGCAGTTCTTC
CASSFFARLAGGPHNEQFF
>TRBJ2-7|NA|few|TRBV30
TGTGCCTGGAGTCTACAGGGAATGGGGTACGAGCAGTACTTC
CAWSLQGMGYEQYF
>TRBJ2-1|TRBD2|NA|TRBV5-6
TGTGCCAGCAGCTATCGGACTAGCGGGCCCCAGACGGGTGAGCAGTTCTTC
CASSYRTSGPQTGEQFF
>TRBJ1-3|TRBD1|few|TRBV5-6
TGTGCCAGCAGCCGGGACAGGCGAAACACCATATATTTT
CASSRDRRNTIYF
>TRBJ2-5|TRBD1|few|TRBV5-1
TGCGCCAGCAGTTACGGACAGGGCCCTTCCCACTTC
CASSYGQGPSHF
>TRBJ1-1|TRBD1|NA|TRBV5-1
TGCGCCAGCAGCTCCGATACAGGGGGGACTGAAGCTTTCTTT
CASSSDTGGTEAFF
>TRBJ2-7|NA|NA|TRBV4-2
TGTGCCAGCAGCCAAGGGCGAGGGATAGAGCAGTACTTC
CASSQGRGIEQYF
>TRBJ1-1|TRBD1|NA|TRBV28
TGTGCCAGCACCACCGACAGGGGTGGGAGGAACACTGAAGCTTTCTTT
CASTTDRGGRNTEAFF
>TRBJ2-1|TRBD2|NA|TRBV6-4
TGTGCCAGCAGTGACGGAGCGGGAGGGGAGGATGAGCAGTTCTTC
CASSDGAGGEDEQFF
>TRBJ2-6|NA|once|TRBV13
TGTGCCAGCAGCTCGGACAGAATAAGCTCTGGGGCCAACGTCCTGACTTTC
CASSSDRISSGANVLTF
>TRBJ2-1|NA|NA|TRBV30
TGTGCCTGGAGCAGACAGGTCGATGAGCAGTTCTTC
CAWSRQVDEQFF
>TRBJ2-2|TRBD2|NA|TRBV4-3
TGCGCCAGCAGCCGCGCTAGCGGAAACACCGGGGAGCTGTTTTTT
CASSRASGNTGELFF
>TRBJ2-7|NA|NA|TRBV5-1
TGCGCCAGCAGCTTGGACAGGGGGGGAACCTACGAGCAGTACTTC
CASSLDRGGTYEQYF
>TRBJ2-1|TRBD2|NA|TRBV4-3
TGCGCCAGCAGCCAAGATGCTAGCGGGAACTACAATGAGCAGTTCTTC
CASSQDASGNYNEQFF
>TRBJ2-7|TRBD1|NA|TRBV4-2
TGTGCCAGCAGCCCAGGACAGGGGGCTTACGAGCAGTACTTC
CASSPGQGAYEQYF
>TRBJ2-3|TRBD1|NA|TRBV7-2
TGTGCCAGCAGCTTGGGGACAGGGGGTGGTAGCACAGATACGCAGTATTTT
CASSLGTGGGSTDTQYF
>TRBJ2-7|TRBD2|NA|TRBV27
TGTGCCAGCAAGGCGGGAGGGACCTCCTACGAGCAGTACTTC
CASKAGGTSYEQYF
>TRBJ1-5|NA|NA|TRBV15
TGTGCCACCAGCAGAGATGGGCAGCAGCCCCAGCATTTT
CATSRDGQQPQHF
>TRBJ2-7|TRBD1|NA|TRBV6-6
TGTGCCAGCAGTTCCCACGGACAGGGCGAGCAGTACTTC
CASSSHGQGEQYF
>TRBJ1-3|TRBD1|NA|TRBV7-6
TGTGCCAGCAGCGCCCGACAGGGGTGGGGAAACACCATATATTTT
CASSARQGWGNTIYF
>TRBJ1-5|NA|NA|TRBV7-2
TGTGCCAGCAGCTTATCAGGGGGCAATCAGCCCCAGCATTTT
CASSLSGGNQPQHF
>TRBJ1-2|NA|NA|TRBV5-4
TGTGCCAGCAGCTTGGGCGGGCCCGGCTACACCTTC
CASSLGGPGYTF
>TRBJ1-4|NA|NA|TRBV7-9
TGTGCCAGCAGCGGAGGTGGGGGGGCCGGGACGGAAGAAAAACTGTTTTTT
CASSGGGGAGTEEKLFF
>TRBJ1-4|TRBD1|few|TRBV29-1
TGCAGCGTCGACAGGGGCAATGAAAAACTGTTTTTT
CSVDRGNEKLFF
>TRBJ1-2|NA|NA|TRBV27
TGTGCCAGCAGTTCCCACCTGCAGGCGGGGAGCCTGCGGGGCTACACCTTC
CASSSHLQAGSLRGYTF
>TRBJ2-3|NA|NA|TRBV7-8
TGTGCCAGCAGCCCGCGACCAGCGGCAGATACGCAGTATTTT
CASSPRPAADTQYF
>TRBJ2-3|NA|NA|TRBV7-9
TGTGCCAGCAGCATCAGCGGAGTTAGCACAGATACGCAGTATTTT
CASSISGVSTDTQYF
>TRBJ2-7|TRBD1|NA|TRBV15
TGTGCCACCAGCAGTCCCTCAGGACAGGTCGGCGAGCAGTACTTC
CATSSPSGQVGEQYF